This T cell receptor beta chain was profiled in a study of patients and donors after allogeneic stem cell transplantation. TCRdb called the RT-PCR reads again in MiXCR, with one record for every CDR3 protein. The repertoire holds more than 850,000 distinct CDR3 sequences, 18% seen once, with 5% to 7.5% in the top ten. CDR1 is MNHEY, CDR2 SVGEGT, per germline. There are 19 residues in the CDR3. V shed 7 bases and J shed 4 bases, with 31 bases lying between them. The chain links TRBV6-2 or TRBV6-3 to TRBJ1-2; D possibly corresponds to TRBD1 (5 bases). Sequencing was carried out using blood, either unsorted or a sorted T cell fraction (not recorded which). This receptor was taken from a human donor who was either an allogeneic HSCT recipient or a stem cell or donor lymphocyte infusion donor (not recorded which). It is not recorded whose cells these are; they may come from a transplant donor. DNA of the CDR3: TGTGCCAGCAATAGGGACCCCCCGTATCGTATCCAGAGAGGCTATGGCTACACCTTC. This gives the protein CASNRDPPYRIQRGYGYTF.